What follows are 19 T cell receptor beta chains derived from one specimen sequenced in a study of cytomegalovirus exposure and HLA in healthy donors. PCR was performed using 60 Vbeta and 13 Jbeta primers. Some clones are missing from TCRdb's copy, which holds only in-frame ones; the method was immunoSEQ multiplex PCR. The sample lists 60,000 to 90,000 clones, around three quarters occurring once. Source material: PBMCs. These receptors all come from a woman in her forties or fifties in good health and CMV-seropositive.

The chain has TRBV5-8 and TRBJ2-3, with 12 nucleotides matching TRBD2. This CDR3 is 20 amino acids long. In germline, CDR1 is SGHTS, CDR2 YDEGEE. Losses at the gene ends were 2 bases for V and 4 bases for J; bases not matched to a gene: 17. Here the CDR3 reads CASSLPTLAGGTTRSDTQYF. CDR3 coding DNA: TGTGCCAGCAGCTTACCTACACTAGCGGGGGGCACCACCCGCTCAGATACGCAGTATTTT.

This clone is medium-sized (0.01 to 0.1%) in the sample. V gene TRBV7-9 combines with J gene TRBJ2-7; D is perhaps TRBD2 (7 bases). Germline V lookup: CDR1 SEHNR, CDR2 FQNEAQ (reference sequence). V was trimmed by 2 bases and J by 4 bases, leaving 12 bases between them. The length of the CDR3 is 14 residues. The DNA of the CDR3 is TGTGCCAGCAGCTTATCGGGGGGCGTATACGAGCAGTACTTC. This gives the protein CASSLSGGVYEQYF.

This clone was seen a few times. The gene calls are TRBV7-2 and TRBJ1-1; D is possibly TRBD1 (6 bases). This CDR3 comprises 16 residues. V shed 6 bases and J shed 3 bases, with 20 bases lying between them. Per germline, CDR1 SGHTA and CDR2 FQGNSA. CDR3 in DNA: TGTGCCAGCAGTCTTACCCCACAGGGTCGGTACACTGAAGCTTTCTTT. Protein product: CASSLTPQGRYTEAFF.

The V and J genes are TRBV11-2 and TRBJ2-7, with TRBD1 identical over 8 bases. This CDR3 comprises 15 residues. Germline values: CDR1 SGHAT, CDR2 FQNNGV. Trimming removed 1 base from V and 5 bases from J; junction bases left unmatched: 7. The CDR3 bases are TGTGCCAGCAGCTTAGCTACAGGGGGTCGACACGAGCAGTACTTC. Its protein product is CASSLATGGRHEQYF.

The chain has TRBV7-2 and TRBJ2-7; 13 nucleotides align to TRBD2. The V segment lost 4 bases and the J segment 6 bases; nucleotides outside the gene matches: 3. The CDR3 is 14 amino acids. Looked up from germline, CDR1 is SGHTA and CDR2 is FQGNSA. The DNA for the CDR3 is TGTGCCAGCAGCTCAGGGACTAGCGGGATCGAGCAGTACTTC. Translated: CASSSGTSGIEQYF.

The chain couples TRBV6-5 to TRBJ1-1, with D perhaps TRBD1 (6 bases). The germline V and J ends were trimmed by 5 bases and 5 bases, with 15 bases remaining between them. There are 14 residues in the CDR3. The germline V gene encodes CDR1 MNHEY and CDR2 SVGAGI. CDR3 bases: TGTGCCAGCAGTCGATTCACAGGGCGGACTGAAGCTTTCTTT. This encodes CASSRFTGRTEAFF.

This clone was counted only a few times. This chain connects TRBV19 to TRBJ1-5, with TRBD1 matching 7 bases. Germline V gene data show CDR1 as LNHDA and CDR2 as SQIVND (reference sequence). This CDR3 is 17 amino acids long. After removal of 2 bases from V and 1 base from J, the junction contained 8 bases not matched to a gene. Here the CDR3 reads CASSILLDRVSNQPQHF. DNA of the CDR3: TGTGCCAGTAGTATATTGCTTGACAGGGTGAGCAATCAGCCCCAGCATTTT.

The chain uses TRBV6-5 and TRBJ2-3, with a tentative D call TRBD1 (5 bases). The CDR3 is 12 amino acids. The V and J ends lost 9 bases and 3 bases respectively, with 10 bases between them. Germline V gives CDR1 MNHEY, CDR2 SVGAGI. CDR3 sequence: CASSTETDTQYF. In DNA, the CDR3 is TGTGCCAGTTCGACAGAGACAGATACGCAGTATTTT.

This chain links TRBV11-2 with TRBJ1-6; 9 bases match TRBD1. The V gene's germline CDR1 is SGHAT and CDR2 FQNNGV. V was pared by 5 bases and J by 2 bases, with 4 bases of the junction left unmatched. The CDR3 runs to 16 residues. The CDR3 region has the DNA TGTGCCAGCAGCCAACAGGGGGCGGCCTATAATTCACCCCTCCACTTT. Translated, it gives CASSQQGAAYNSPLHF.

This clone was seen only a few times. The V and J genes are TRBV10-3 and TRBJ2-3, with TRBD2 as a possible D gene (5 bases). CDR3 size: 14 residues. The ends were cut back, 7 bases at V and 0 bases at J, with 11 bases in the middle. Germline V gene sequence: CDR1 ENHRY, CDR2 SYGVKD. The CDR3 bases are TGTGCCATCAAGGGAGCGTTTAGCACAGATACGCAGTATTTT. Translating gives CAIKGAFSTDTQYF.

V gene TRBV15 combines with J gene TRBJ1-4; 8 nucleotides line up with TRBD1. The CDR3 contains 17 residues. After removal of 1 base from V and 7 bases from J, the junction contained 11 bases not matched to a gene. The germline gives CDR1 LNHNV, CDR2 YYDKDF (reference sequence). The DNA for the CDR3 is TGTGCCACCAGCAGAGGTTTTCATGCAGGGGGCGGTGAAAAACTGTTTTTT. This codes for CATSRGFHAGGGEKLFF.

This rearrangement joins TRBV7-9 to TRBJ1-4, with TRBD1 identical over 7 bases. V gave up 6 bases and J gave up 5 bases; unmatched junction bases: 9. Germline CDR1 and CDR2: SEHNR and FQNEAQ (reference sequence). The CDR3 has 15 residues. This chain's CDR3 is CASRARQGPNEKLFF. CDR3 bases: TGTGCCAGCAGAGCTAGACAGGGCCCCAATGAAAAACTGTTTTTT. The full variable domain, in which reference TRBV7-9 and TRBJ1-4 provide the parts outside the CDR3, is DTGVSQNPRHKITKRGQNVTFRCDPISEHNRLYWYRQTLGQGPEFLTYFQNEAQLEKSRLLSDRFSAERPKGSFSTLEIQRTEQGDSAMYLCASRARQGPNEKLFFGSGTQLSVL.

This clone was observed a handful of times. J is TRBJ1-2 and V is TRBV11-2; 8 nucleotides line up with TRBD1. CDR1 is SGHAT and CDR2 is FQNNGV in the germline V gene. J lost 4 bases, V lost 5 bases, and 9 bases had no gene match. This CDR3 comprises 15 residues. The CDR3 coding sequence is TGTGCCAGCAGCCCCGGGACAGGTCTTTCCTATGGCTACACCTTC. It is translated as CASSPGTGLSYGYTF. The full variable domain, rest sourced from reference TRBV11-2 and TRBJ1-2, is EAGVAQSPRYKIIEKRQSVAFWCNPISGHATLYWYQQILGQGPKLLIQFQNNGVVDDSQLPKDRFSAERLKGVDSTLKIQPAKLEDSAVYLCASSPGTGLSYGYTFGSGTRLTVV.

This clone was picked up a small number of times. The junction departs from germline at one end; a sequencing error may be responsible. The rearrangement links TRBV5-6 to TRBJ2-1; D uncertain. Germline-derived CDR1 and CDR2 are SGHDT and YYEEEE. This CDR3 contains 12 residues. CDR3 nucleotides: TGTGCCAGCAGCTTGTCCTCCAATGAGCAGTTCTTC. Translated, it gives CASSLSSNEQFF.

As DNA, the CDR3 is TGTGCCAGCAGTCCCCCCCGCGGAGGGTTCCACAATGAGCAGTTCTTC. This gives the protein CASSPPRGGFHNEQFF. The chain links TRBV28 to TRBJ2-1; tentatively, D is TRBD2 (6 bases). Germline loops: CDR1 MDHEN, CDR2 SYDVKM. This CDR3 comprises 16 residues. V was clipped by 5 bases and J by 5 bases, with 19 bases between them.

The chain couples TRBV7-2 to TRBJ1-4; D remains unclear. CDR3 size: 16 residues. Between the trimmed V and J ends, which lost 1 base and 5 bases, there was a span of 14 bases. From germline, CDR1 is SGHTA and CDR2 FQGNSA. This CDR3 reads CASSLVARAVNEKLFF. The CDR3 DNA sequence: TGTGCCAGCAGCTTAGTTGCGCGGGCAGTCAATGAAAAACTGTTTTTT.

The rearrangement links TRBV18 to TRBJ1-1; 8 bases map to TRBD1. The CDR3 loop spans 14 amino acids. Germline V gene sequence: CDR1 KGHSH, CDR2 LQKENI. Trimming took 2 bases from V and 6 from J; bases not matched to a gene: 5. The CDR3: CASSPETGAPEAFF. The CDR3 nucleotides read TGTGCCAGCTCACCAGAGACAGGGGCCCCTGAAGCTTTCTTT.

CDR3 DNA sequence: TGTGCCAGCAGACGGGACATGGGATTTGAAAAACTGTTTTTT. Translating it yields CASRRDMGFEKLFF. The rearrangement uses TRBV25-1 and TRBJ1-4; TRBD1 might be the D (6 bases). With 6 bases removed from V and 7 bases from J, the gap between germline ends came to 15 bases. Looked up from germline, CDR1 is MGHDK and CDR2 is SYGVNS. This CDR3 contains 14 residues.

This clone was counted ten times or more. CDR3 residues: CASSLASSRGEQFF. The CDR3 region has the DNA TGTGCCAGCAGTTTGGCCTCTAGCAGAGGGGAGCAGTTCTTC. V gene TRBV28 combines with J gene TRBJ2-1; maybe TRBD2 (5 bases). The CDR3 length is 14 residues. Deletions cut 3 bases from V and 10 bases from J, with 16 bases between. Germline CDR1 is MDHEN and CDR2 is SYDVKM.